This TCR beta chain was sequenced in a study of cytomegalovirus exposure and HLA in healthy donors (TCRdb year 2017). Regarding the research as a whole: The 500 to 800 repertoires of the first cohort and the roughly 120 validation repertoires were produced on the same platform, according to a later analysis. The aim of the study was to test whether cataloging public T cell receptors could identify signatures of past pathogen exposure. Besides the first cohort of roughly 700 subjects, a separate validation cohort made up of 120 or so different subjects was used. The study combined high-throughput TCR immunosequencing, statistical association of individual TCRs with disease status, and machine learning to predict cytomegalovirus infection status. The research as a whole found: The classifier was reported to diagnose cytomegalovirus status with high specificity and sensitivity in both the original and validation cohorts. Across donors, most TCR sequences were observed very rarely, whereas some public TCRs were present in many individuals. A few of the identified cytomegalovirus-associated TCR beta chains were confirmed in vitro to be specific for cytomegalovirus antigens. It was suggested by the authors that the approach could potentially be generalized to other disease states and immunological phenotypes. In the study, around 160 TCR beta chains were listed as associated with cytomegalovirus. A later analysis found that TCRs clustered in the first cohort also tended to co-occur in the roughly 120 validation repertoires, with 94% of cluster scores above 0. A later analysis had no HLA typing for the validation cohort, so co-occurrence there was scored across all 110 or so repertoires.

Library preparation was by the immunoSEQ multiplex PCR assay. The paper's processing steps were these. To diagnose cytomegalovirus status from the catalog of TCR beta chain sequences, a statistical classification framework was built. TCRdb's version of the immuneACCESS table is confined to in-frame rearrangements and falls short of the full clone set. An unresolved V gene accounts for under half of the shortfall where checked; the remainder is of unknown origin. V and J calls and clone size follow that table, whereas D and trimming were derived from the DNA. Present in this sample are about 110,000 clones, 70% to 85% of which were seen just once. 3% to 3.5% of the sample is in the top ten clones. About this clone: The specificity of this receptor is unknown. No base quality values were provided; no much bigger clone lies one nucleotide off.

CDR1 and CDR2 are read off the germline V gene (reference sequence) as MNHEY and SMNVEV. CDR3 length: 17 amino acids, cysteine to phenylalanine. Only the CDR3 part of the read is kept: 51 bases, read in frame from the first base. Germline trimming amounts to 6 bases on V and 0 bases on J, with 14 as the count of junction bases outside the gene matches. Donors formed part of the validation cohort, which comprised over a hundred subjects and was distinct from the first cohort of 550 to 850 subjects. The chain was built from TRBV27 and TRBJ2-7; 7 nucleotides in the junction match TRBD1. The sequence was obtained from a woman aged 18-35 years in good health and CMV-seronegative. Sequencing was done on a sample of PBMCs. The DNA sequence follows: TGTGCCAGCAGCCAGACTTTTCCGGGACAGAGCTCCTACGAGCAGTACTTC. This sequence encodes CASSQTFPGQSSYEQYF.